This T cell receptor beta chain was sequenced during a study of CD8+ T cells in alopecia areata. Extracted RNA was reverse transcribed, and the resulting cDNA served as sequencing template. Here immunoSEQ multiplex PCR was the method, and the copy in TCRdb shows in-frame clones only, minus some. The sample has over 150,000 clones; 60% to 75% are singletons. Treatment specified: oral pan-JAK inhibitor, 5-10 mg twice daily. Findings of the study overall: Normal skin contains resident alphabeta T cells, and these are also sequenced in scalp samples.

Note on this clone: What it binds is unknown.

This sample comprised CD4+ T cells sorted from blood, obtained at week 24, from a patient treated with tofacitinib. This receptor was identified in a human donor with alopecia areata.

The CDR3 nucleotides are TGTGCCAGCAGAGAGGGATTAGACACTGAAGCTTTCTTT. Translation: CASREGLDTEAFF. The genes are TRBV6-1 and TRBJ1-1; D ambiguous. The CDR3 runs 13 residues. CDR1 MNHNS and CDR2 SASEGT come from the germline V gene. Trimming pared 6 bases from V and 3 bases from J, leaving 11 bases between.